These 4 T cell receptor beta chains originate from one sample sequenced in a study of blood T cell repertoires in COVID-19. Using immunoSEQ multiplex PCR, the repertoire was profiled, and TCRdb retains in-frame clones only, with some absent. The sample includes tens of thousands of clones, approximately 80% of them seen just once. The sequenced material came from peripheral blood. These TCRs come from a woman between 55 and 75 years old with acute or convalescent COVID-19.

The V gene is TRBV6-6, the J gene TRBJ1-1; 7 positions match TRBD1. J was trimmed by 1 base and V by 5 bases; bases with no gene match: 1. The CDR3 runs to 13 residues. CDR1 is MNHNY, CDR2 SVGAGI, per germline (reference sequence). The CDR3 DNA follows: TGTGCCAGCAGTCGACAGGGGAACACTGAAGCTTTCTTT. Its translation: CASSRQGNTEAFF.

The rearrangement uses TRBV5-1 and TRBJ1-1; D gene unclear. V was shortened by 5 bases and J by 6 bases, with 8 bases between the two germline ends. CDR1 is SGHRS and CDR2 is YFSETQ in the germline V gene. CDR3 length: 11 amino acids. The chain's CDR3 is CASRGSAEAFF. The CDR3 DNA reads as TGCGCCAGCAGAGGGAGCGCTGAAGCTTTCTTT.

This CDR3 reads CASRTPRAGSTDTQYF. The DNA of the CDR3 is TGTGCCAGTAGAACCCCCCGGGCGGGGAGCACAGATACGCAGTATTTT. The chain recombines TRBV19 with TRBJ2-3, with a possible D match to TRBD2 (6 bases). CDR3 length: 16 amino acids. CDR1 is LNHDA and CDR2 is SQIVND in the germline V gene (reference sequence). V dropped 6 bases and J dropped 0 bases, with 16 bases sitting between them.

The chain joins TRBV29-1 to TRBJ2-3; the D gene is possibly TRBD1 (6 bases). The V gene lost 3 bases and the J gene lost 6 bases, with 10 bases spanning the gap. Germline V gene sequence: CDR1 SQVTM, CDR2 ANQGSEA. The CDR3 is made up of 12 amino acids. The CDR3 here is CSVEGASDTQYF. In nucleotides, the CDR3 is TGCAGCGTTGAGGGGGCAAGCGATACGCAGTATTTT.